This TCR beta chain was identified in a study of a mutant IDH1 vaccine in newly diagnosed glioma. Overall study: Therapy received beforehand was radiotherapy, temozolomide, or both, with most patients given both.

The time point is: week 35, safety follow-up. Vaccination used 300 ug of mutant IDH1 20-mer peptide per dose, with topical imiquimod. Details on this clone: As yet, its antigen is unknown.

Produced via immunoSEQ multiplex PCR; TCRdb's table is partial and in-frame only. The sample contains 34,000 or so clones, around 73% of which appear only once. The CDR3 runs to 12 residues. CDR1 and CDR2 from the germline V gene are MNHEY and SVGAGI. V shed 4 bases and J shed 3 bases, with 7 bases lying between them. The TCR was taken from a woman in her forties with glioma. Material: PBMCs, obtained from a glioma patient whose treatment included an IDH1 peptide vaccine. V is TRBV6-5 and J is TRBJ2-7; D gene uncertain. CDR3 coding DNA: TGTGCCAGCAGTTCCAGCTTCTACGAGCAGTACTTC. Amino acids: CASSSSFYEQYF.